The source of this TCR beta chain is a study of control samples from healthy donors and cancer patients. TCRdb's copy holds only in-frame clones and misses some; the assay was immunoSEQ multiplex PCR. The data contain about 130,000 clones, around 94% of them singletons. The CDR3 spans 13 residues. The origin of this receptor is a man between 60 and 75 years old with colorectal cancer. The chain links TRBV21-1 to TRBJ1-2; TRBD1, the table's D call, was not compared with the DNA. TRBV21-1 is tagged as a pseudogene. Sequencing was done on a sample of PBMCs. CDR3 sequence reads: CASSPDRFYGYTF. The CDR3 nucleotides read TGTGCCAGCAGCCCGGACAGATTCTATGGCTACACCTTC.